The 9 T cell receptor beta chains in this list originate from one sample, sequenced in a study of OX40 agonist ivuxolimab in advanced cancers. Assay: immunoSEQ multiplex PCR; the TCRdb copy retains only in-frame clones and omits some. This sample has 60,000 to 85,000 clones, with nearly 85% found just once. The input for sequencing was CD4+ or CD8+ T cells sorted from blood, taken in a trial of the OX40 agonist ivuxolimab. The source is an adult with an advanced solid tumor such as melanoma, head and neck, liver or kidney cancer.

J is TRBJ1-2 and V is TRBV6-4; D ambiguous. The length of the CDR3 is 15 residues. Germline V lookup: CDR1 MRHNA, CDR2 SNTAGT. Trimming shortened V by 3 bases and J by 1 base, and 12 bases separated the two germline ends. This CDR3 reads CASSDWRVGNYGYTF. The CDR3 DNA reads TGTGCCAGCAGTGATTGGCGGGTAGGTAACTATGGCTACACCTTC.

The chain carries TRBV14 and TRBJ1-2; D is perhaps TRBD1 (5 bases). The CDR3 sequence is 13 residues long. V was trimmed by 0 bases and J by 12 bases, leaving 14 bases between them. Germline V gene data show CDR1 as SGHDN and CDR2 as FVKESK. The CDR3 here is CASSQDRRGGHTF. In DNA form, the CDR3 reads TGTGCCAGCAGCCAAGATCGTCGGGGGGGACACACCTTC.

V and J are TRBV5-4 and TRBJ1-6; a weak D match, TRBD1 (5 bases). Germline V gene sequence: CDR1 SGHNT, CDR2 YYREEE (reference sequence). The CDR3 runs to 15 residues. The germline V and J ends were trimmed by 4 bases and 3 bases, with 11 bases remaining between them. In DNA, the CDR3 is TGTGCCAGCAGCCCGGCAGGGAACTATAATTCACCCCTCCACTTT. This encodes CASSPAGNYNSPLHF.

The V call is TRBV6-5, the J call TRBJ2-7; no clear D gene. Germline V CDR1 and CDR2: MNHEY, SVGAGI. Trimming stripped 0 bases from V and 6 bases from J, with 9 bases between. The CDR3 is 13 amino acids. DNA for the CDR3: TGTGCCAGCAGTTACTCGGTCCGGTTCGAGCAGTACTTC. Amino acids: CASSYSVRFEQYF.

The V and J genes are TRBV15 and TRBJ2-5; possible D gene TRBD1, 6 bases. The DNA end is more similar to TRBJ2-7, so the J call may be wrong. The CDR3 extends over 13 amino acids. CDR1 is LNHNV and CDR2 is YYDKDF in the germline V gene (reference sequence). The CDR3 region has the DNA TGTGCCACCAGCAGACAGGGGTCCCACGAGCAGTACTTC. Translated: CATSRQGSHEQYF.

The chain carries TRBV28 and TRBJ1-5; D is uncertain. CDR1 MDHEN and CDR2 SYDVKM come from the germline V gene. This CDR3 spans 16 amino acids. Deletions cut 3 bases from V and 4 bases from J, with 16 bases between. The CDR3 loop is CASSFAETLLNQPQHF. The CDR3 DNA sequence: TGTGCCAGCAGTTTTGCGGAAACTCTACTGAATCAGCCCCAGCATTTT.

The chain recombines TRBV6-5 with TRBJ2-1; 10 nucleotides line up with TRBD2. Germline loops: CDR1 MNHEY, CDR2 SVGAGI. The CDR3 is 15 residues long. Unmatched junction bases numbered 3, after V lost 0 bases and J lost 7 bases. The CDR3 nucleotides are TGTGCCAGCAGTTACTCAGGGACTAGCGAGAATGAGCAGTTCTTC. Residues: CASSYSGTSENEQFF.

This clone was seen more than once but under ten times. The chain combines TRBV21-1 with TRBJ1-1; the D call in the table, TRBD1, was not verified against the DNA. TRBV21-1 is a documented pseudogene. The CDR3 contains 18 residues. For the CDR3, the DNA is TGTGCCAGCAGCAAAGGATACCAAAAATCCCCCAGGGACACTGAAGCTTTCTTT. This codes for CASSKGYQKSPRDTEAFF.

This chain connects TRBV4-3 to TRBJ2-3; unclear D gene. V gave up 0 bases and J gave up 2 bases, with 6 bases separating them. The CDR3 totals 14 residues. Per germline, CDR1 LGHNA and CDR2 YSLEER. CDR3 nucleotide sequence: TGCGCCAGCAGCCAAGATTCCCTCACAGATACGCAGTATTTT. It yields the protein CASSQDSLTDTQYF.